This T cell receptor beta chain comes out of a study of identifying expanded T cells in peripheral blood. The protocol was immunoSEQ multiplex PCR, while the TCRdb copy is restricted to in-frame clones and leaves out a portion. The table has more than 50,000 clones, about 80% seen once; the top ten hold 15% to 20%. During the collection period, no donor immune events like infections were recorded. Germline assignment: CDR1 KGHSH and CDR2 LQKENI. The CDR3 totals 16 residues. Losses at the gene ends were 4 bases for V and 0 bases for J; bases not matched to a gene: 7. This clone showed up just once. Its antigen is undetermined. Study-wide points: Clone count variance between approximately two-week samples rose with total template count. Over two and four weeks, about 15 and 19 clones changed, versus around 1.3 between replicates.

The sample taken for sequencing was blood. This clonotype originated in a person aged 18 to 70 in good health. This chain joins TRBV18 and TRBJ2-5; 8 bases line up with TRBD1. The CDR3, as DNA: TGTGCCAGCTCACTACTAGGGACAGGCTACCAAGAGACCCAGTACTTC. This sequence encodes CASSLLGTGYQETQYF.